This T cell receptor (beta chain) was recovered during a study of Graves' ophthalmopathy and Graves' hyperthyroidism. Study-level points and caveats: Most expanded clonotypes in thyroid above 0.001 frequency also showed up in blood.

For repertoire sequencing, the TCR beta CDR3 regions were amplified from RNA transcripts. The authors performed first-round RT-PCR with HTBI primers and then a second-round multiplex PCR. TCRdb passed the multiplex PCR reads through MiXCR, listing each CDR3 protein once. The profile covers some 400,000 distinct CDR3 sequences, with about 18% appearing a single time and 1.6% taken by the ten largest. About this clonotype: Its target is not known.

Looked up from germline, CDR1 is SGHAT and CDR2 is FQDESV (reference sequence). CDR3 length equals 14 residues. Trimming took off 5 bases at V and 6 bases at J, with 16 bases between the two ends. The rearrangement joins TRBV11-1 to TRBJ1-2, with D unresolved. The sequence was obtained from a woman aged 18 to 35 with Graves' ophthalmopathy. Material: peripheral blood. CDR3 protein: CASSRPGPAHGYTF. The CDR3 DNA is TGTGCCAGCAGCCGCCCGGGCCCTGCTCATGGCTACACCTTC.